This note documents a single T cell receptor beta chain sequence. The antigen remains undetermined. Generated by immunoSEQ multiplex PCR, the TCRdb table keeps only in-frame clones and is missing some. The sample consists of about 11,000 clones, 85% to 95% of them appearing once. This sample is drawn from a study of T cell clonotyping in hematopoietic cell transplantation. The study's findings and limits: After transplant, recipient diversity fell while pathologically expanded clonotypes grew through day 180. Broader posttransplant TCR repertoire diversity was predicted by graft donor and pretransplant recipient Inverse Simpson Index values. At the given depth, recipient repertoires were over 95% de novo clonotypes.

The V gene's germline CDR1 is MNHEY and CDR2 SVGAGI. V was clipped by 2 bases and J by 2 bases; unmatched bases: 6. CDR3 size: 15 residues. The chain carries TRBV6-5 and TRBJ2-7; 7 bases match TRBD1. The source of this sequence is a woman in her forties or fifties in good health. Some clones in this sample may be carry-over from other donors' samples. The sample comprised peripheral blood mononuclear cells. Here the CDR3 DNA reads TGTGCCAGCAGTTACGTACAGGGGCCCACCTACGAGCAGTACTTC. As protein: CASSYVQGPTYEQYF.